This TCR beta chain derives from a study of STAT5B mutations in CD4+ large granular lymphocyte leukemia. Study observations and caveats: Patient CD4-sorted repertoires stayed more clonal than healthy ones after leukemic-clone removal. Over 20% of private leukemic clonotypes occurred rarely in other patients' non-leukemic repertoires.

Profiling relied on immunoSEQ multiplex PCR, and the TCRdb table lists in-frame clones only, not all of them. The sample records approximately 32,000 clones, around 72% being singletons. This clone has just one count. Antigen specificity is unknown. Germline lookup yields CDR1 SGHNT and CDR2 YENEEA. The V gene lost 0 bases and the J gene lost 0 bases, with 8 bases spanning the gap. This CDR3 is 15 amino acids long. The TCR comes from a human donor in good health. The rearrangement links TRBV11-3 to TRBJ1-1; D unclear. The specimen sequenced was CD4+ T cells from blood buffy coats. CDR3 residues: CASSLEGSLNTEAFF. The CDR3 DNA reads TGTGCCAGCAGCTTAGAGGGGTCTTTGAACACTGAAGCTTTCTTT.